These T cell receptor beta chains were read from a single sample in a study of early T cells in non-severe SARS-CoV-2 infection. Each CDR3 protein gets one entry after TCRdb re-called the 5' RACE reads with MiXCR. The sample has approximately 74,000 distinct CDR3 sequences, more than 13% seen once. The sample comprised whole blood. All receptors come from an adult who was a healthcare worker with PCR-confirmed SARS-CoV-2 infection or an uninfected control (not recorded which). Each CDR3 is given with its conserved first and last residue. The D gene is left open where the match is weak. Not all rows give a size; the values are once, few, many and, for expanded clones, a class.

TRBD2 | TRBJ2-1 | TRBV6-4 | many | TGTGCCAGCAGCTTGACTAGCGGGGACTACAATGAGCAGTTCTTC | CASSLTSGDYNEQFF
- | TRBJ1-3 | TRBV21-1 | few | TGTGCCAGCCCTGGGGGCTTCCCGAACACCATATATTTT | CASPGGFPNTIYF
TRBD2 | TRBJ2-3 | TRBV4-3 | - | TGCGCCAGTAGCCAAGGGACTAGCGCCCCCCCAGATACGCAGTATTTT | CASSQGTSAPPDTQYF
- | TRBJ1-5 | TRBV7-8 | many | TGTGCCAGCAGCTTACCGGGGGGGCAGGAGACGCGGCTGCAGCCCCAGCATTTT | CASSLPGGQETRLQPQHF
TRBD1 | TRBJ1-5 | TRBV19 | - | TGTGCCAGTAGTGCGGATCCGGGACAGGGAGATCAGCCCCAGCATTTT | CASSADPGQGDQPQHF
TRBD2 | TRBJ2-5 | TRBV7-2 | many | TGTGCCAGCAGCAAAGGGACTAGCGGGGGGAAACAAGAGACCCAGTACTTC | CASSKGTSGGKQETQYF
TRBD1 | TRBJ1-2 | TRBV20-1 | - | TGCAGTGCTAGATGGGGGACAGGGCCTGGCTACACCTTC | CSARWGTGPGYTF
- | TRBJ2-1 | TRBV6-5 | - | TGTGCCAGCAGTGCCCGCGGGACAGCTGACAATGAGCAGTTCTTC | CASSARGTADNEQFF
TRBD2 | TRBJ2-3 | TRBV5-1 | - | TGCGTCAGCGGGGGGACAAACACAGATACGCAGTATTTT | CVSGGTNTDTQYF
- | TRBJ1-2 | TRBV20-1 | few | TGCAGTGCTGCCCCAGTGGGCCGGCGGGGCTACACCTTC | CSAAPVGRRGYTF
- | TRBJ2-2 | TRBV7-2 | - | TGTGCCAGCAGCTTAAACTCGGGGGCCGGGGAGCTGTTTTTT | CASSLNSGAGELFF
TRBD2 | TRBJ2-5 | TRBV7-2 | - | TGTGCCAGCAGCTTACCGCGGGGGAGGTACCAAGAGACCCAGTACTTC | CASSLPRGRYQETQYF
- | TRBJ2-3 | TRBV10-3 | few | TGTGCCATCAGTGCCGGTGCCACCAACACAGATACGCAGTATTTT | CAISAGATNTDTQYF
- | TRBJ2-2 | TRBV11-2 | many | TGTGCCAGCAGCTTACCCGCCGCAGCGAGGAACACCGGGGAGCTGTTTTTT | CASSLPAAARNTGELFF
- | TRBJ1-3 | TRBV5-1 | few | TGCGCCAGCAGCTTGGCGGGCAACTCTGGAAACACCATATATTTT | CASSLAGNSGNTIYF
- | TRBJ2-5 | TRBV12-3/TRBV12-4 | few | TGTGCCAGCAGTTTGTACCGGGGATTCCAAGAGACCCAGTACTTC | CASSLYRGFQETQYF
- | TRBJ2-2 | TRBV5-6 | - | TGTGCCAGCAGCTTGCTTTCCCTGAGAAACACCGGGGAGCTGTTTTTT | CASSLLSLRNTGELFF
TRBD2 | TRBJ2-2 | TRBV7-7 | few | TGTGCCAGCAGCTTCAATACCGGGACTAGCATCGCCGGGGAGCTGTTTTTT | CASSFNTGTSIAGELFF
- | TRBJ2-2 | TRBV2 | - | TGTGCCAGCAGTGTGGTCACGGGCACCGGGGAGCTGTTTTTT | CASSVVTGTGELFF
- | TRBJ2-4 | TRBV7-2 | - | TGTGCCAGCAGCTTGCGGGTAGCCAAAAACATTCAGTACTTC | CASSLRVAKNIQYF
- | TRBJ1-1 | TRBV29-1 | few | TGCAGCGTCGGGGAAGCTTTCTTT | CSVGEAFF
TRBD2 | TRBJ2-1 | TRBV9 | few | TGTGCCAGCAGCGCCCAGGGACTAGGAAACAATGAGCAGTTCTTC | CASSAQGLGNNEQFF
TRBD1 | TRBJ2-6 | TRBV6-2/TRBV6-3 | - | TGTGCCAGCAGGCCAACAGGGGTAACTGGGGCCAACGTCCTGACTTTC | CASRPTGVTGANVLTF
- | TRBJ2-2 | TRBV7-3 | - | TGTGCCAGCAGCTTAACGTTAGGTGCGAACACCGGGGAGCTGTTTTTT | CASSLTLGANTGELFF
- | TRBJ2-5 | TRBV5-1 | many | TGCGCCAGCAGCTCGGAAGGGGCGAAGACCCAGTACTTC | CASSSEGAKTQYF
TRBD1 | TRBJ1-2 | TRBV5-4 | - | TGTGCCAGCAGCTTACAGGGGTCTTCTAACTATGGCTACACCTTC | CASSLQGSSNYGYTF
- | TRBJ2-2 | TRBV9 | - | TGTGCCAGCAGCGTAGGACTAGGGATGAACACCGGGGAGCTGTTTTTT | CASSVGLGMNTGELFF
TRBD1 | TRBJ2-1 | TRBV28 | few | TGTGCCAGCAGTAACTCCCTGACAGGGAATGAGCAGTTCTTC | CASSNSLTGNEQFF
- | TRBJ1-3 | TRBV28 | - | TGTGCCAGCAGTTTCGGGACAACTCCTTTCACTGGAAACACCATATATTTT | CASSFGTTPFTGNTIYF
- | TRBJ2-3 | TRBV7-9 | - | TGTGCCAGCAGCTTGGGGGGACAGATCACAGATACGCAGTATTTT | CASSLGGQITDTQYF
- | TRBJ2-7 | TRBV5-1 | - | TGCGCCAGCAGCTTGGCGGGGCAGGGGATATACGAGCAGTACTTC | CASSLAGQGIYEQYF
TRBD2 | TRBJ2-1 | TRBV11-3 | many | TGTGCCAGCAGCCCCAGCGGGGAGCCCTACAATGAGCAGTTCTTC | CASSPSGEPYNEQFF
- | TRBJ2-2 | TRBV7-2 | few | TGTGCCAGCAGCCCCCTCGGAAACACCGGGGAGCTGTTTTTT | CASSPLGNTGELFF
- | TRBJ2-6 | TRBV28 | once | TGTGCCAGCGGGGACGCTGGGGCCAACGTCCTGACTTTC | CASGDAGANVLTF
- | TRBJ2-1 | TRBV20-1 | - | TGCAGTGCTAGAGTGGAGGATAACTCCTACAATGAGCAGTTCTTC | CSARVEDNSYNEQFF
TRBD2 | TRBJ2-3 | TRBV7-2 | few | TGTGCCAGCAGCTTGCGGGGGGCAACAGATACGCAGTATTTT | CASSLRGATDTQYF
- | TRBJ1-1 | TRBV7-2 | few | TGTGCCAGCAGAAACAGGGTCGGGGGTGAAGCTTTCTTT | CASRNRVGGEAFF
- | TRBJ2-5 | TRBV18 | - | TGTGCCAGCTCACCGGCGGGCGGGGAGACCCAGTACTTC | CASSPAGGETQYF
- | TRBJ2-3 | TRBV11-2 | - | TGTGCCAGCAGCAACGGGCCAGGCTACACAGATACGCAGTATTTT | CASSNGPGYTDTQYF
TRBD2 | TRBJ2-7 | TRBV5-1 | - | TGCGCCAGCAGAACGACTAGCGGGTGGTCCTACGAGCAGTACTTC | CASRTTSGWSYEQYF
TRBD2 | TRBJ2-3 | TRBV6-5 | - | TGTGCCAGCAGACTAGCGGGGGGCACAGATACGCAGTATTTT | CASRLAGGTDTQYF